The rows below give T cell receptor beta chains drawn from one sample of a study of blood T cell repertoires in COVID-19. Clones were sequenced by immunoSEQ multiplex PCR, and TCRdb holds only the in-frame ones, with some missing. The profile shows approximately 480,000 clones, roughly 87% of them singletons. What was sequenced was PBMCs or T cells enriched from blood (not recorded which). The origin of the receptors is a woman aged 18-30 years who had recovered from COVID-19. Each CDR3 is given with its conserved first and last residue. Fields, in order: V gene, clone size, J gene, D gene, CDR3 DNA, CDR3 protein. D genes are given only for firm matches. Size is stated for part of the rows, as once, few or many counts, or as a class when the clone is expanded.

V: TRBV4-2
size: few
J: TRBJ1-2
D: NA
DNA: TGTGCCAGCAGCCAAGGTCTCTCCGCGGGGTTAGGTGGCTACACCTTC
CDR3: CASSQGLSAGLGGYTF

V: TRBV6-8
size: NA
J: TRBJ1-6
D: TRBD1
DNA: TGTGCCAGCAGTAACGCACGGGACAGGGTTTATAGGACCAACCGCTTT
CDR3: CASSNARDRVYRTNRF

V: TRBV9
size: NA
J: TRBJ2-2
D: TRBD1
DNA: TGTGCCAGCAGCTCTGGGACAGGTAACACCGGGGAGCTGTTTTTT
CDR3: CASSSGTGNTGELFF

V: TRBV5-6
size: NA
J: TRBJ1-2
D: NA
DNA: TGTGCCAGCAGCTTTCTTCCCGGGACAAACCGGTCCTACACCTTC
CDR3: CASSFLPGTNRSYTF

V: TRBV20-1
size: NA
J: TRBJ2-1
D: NA
DNA: TGCAGTGCTAGTGTCAGCTCCTACAATGAGCAGTTCTTC
CDR3: CSASVSSYNEQFF

V: TRBV19
size: NA
J: TRBJ2-1
D: TRBD2
DNA: TGTGCCAGTAGTAGAGGCCCCGTGCGGGGGGGCGTTGAGCAGTTCTTC
CDR3: CASSRGPVRGGVEQFF

V: TRBV30
size: NA
J: TRBJ2-1
D: TRBD2
DNA: TGTGCCTGGAGGGTAGCGGGGCCCTACAATGAGCAGTTCTTC
CDR3: CAWRVAGPYNEQFF

V: TRBV7-2
size: NA
J: TRBJ2-3
D: NA
DNA: TGTGCCAGCAGCCTGCGGGTCCCCCGGCCAGATACGCAGTATTTT
CDR3: CASSLRVPRPDTQYF

V: TRBV3-1/TRBV3-2
size: NA
J: TRBJ2-2
D: TRBD1
DNA: TGTGCCAGCAGCAGGGGGCCTACCGGGGAGCTGTTTTTT
CDR3: CASSRGPTGELFF

V: TRBV6-5
size: NA
J: TRBJ2-2
D: NA
DNA: TGTGCCAGCAGTTACAGGACAGAGAACACCGGGGAGCTGTTTTTT
CDR3: CASSYRTENTGELFF

V: TRBV7-3
size: few
J: TRBJ1-1
D: TRBD1
DNA: TGTGCCAGCAGCCCGACAGGGGGAGACACTGAAGCTTTCTTT
CDR3: CASSPTGGDTEAFF

V: TRBV10-2
size: NA
J: TRBJ2-3
D: TRBD2
DNA: TGCGCCAGCAGCGAATATCTAGCGGGGGCCGGGGCAGATACGCAGTATTTT
CDR3: CASSEYLAGAGADTQYF

V: TRBV5-6
size: NA
J: TRBJ2-1
D: TRBD2
DNA: TGTGCCAGCAGCTTGTTTCTCACGGGGGGGCCCGGTGAGCAGTTCTTC
CDR3: CASSLFLTGGPGEQFF

V: TRBV7-8
size: NA
J: TRBJ1-1
D: NA
DNA: TGTGCCAGCAGCTTATACGAGGGCCCAACCGAAGGAGCTTTCTTT
CDR3: CASSLYEGPTEGAFF

V: TRBV18
size: NA
J: TRBJ1-2
D: NA
DNA: TGTGCCAGCTCACCCAAGGAGCCTGGCTACACCTTC
CDR3: CASSPKEPGYTF

V: TRBV28
size: NA
J: TRBJ2-7
D: TRBD1
DNA: TGTGCCAGCAGTTCCCCTCCCGGGACAGGGGGAACCTACGAGCAGTACTTC
CDR3: CASSSPPGTGGTYEQYF

V: TRBV2
size: NA
J: TRBJ2-5
D: NA
DNA: TGTGCCAGCATTCCTCCAGGGATTCTAGAGACCCAGTACTTC
CDR3: CASIPPGILETQYF

V: TRBV6-2/TRBV6-3
size: NA
J: TRBJ1-2
D: TRBD1
DNA: TGTGCCAGCAGTACCTTGACAGGGGGTGGCTACACCTTC
CDR3: CASSTLTGGGYTF

V: TRBV5-5
size: NA
J: TRBJ1-1
D: NA
DNA: TGTGCCAGCAGCTTGGTTCAGGGTCTTACCGAAGCTTTCTTT
CDR3: CASSLVQGLTEAFF

V: TRBV5-1
size: NA
J: TRBJ2-5
D: TRBD2
DNA: TGCGCCAGCAGCTTAGGGCTTAAACCGGGACTAGCGGGGGTCCGGATAACCCAGTACTTC
CDR3: CASSLGLKPGLAGVRITQYF

V: TRBV5-3
size: once
J: TRBJ2-7
D: NA
DNA: TGTGCCAGAAGCTTCTCCTCGAGGGGGGGGCACGAGCAGTACTTC
CDR3: CARSFSSRGGHEQYF

V: TRBV25-1
size: NA
J: TRBJ1-2
D: NA
DNA: TGTGCCAGCAGTGGGGGGGACGTCGTAATAGATGGCTACACCTTC
CDR3: CASSGGDVVIDGYTF

V: TRBV9
size: once
J: TRBJ1-6
D: NA
DNA: TGTGCCAGCAGCCCAAGACGGACGGGGAATTCACCCCTCCACTTT
CDR3: CASSPRRTGNSPLHF

V: TRBV10-1
size: NA
J: TRBJ1-2
D: NA
DNA: TGCGCCAGCAGTGGGGGGGACGGCCGCCGCACCTTC
CDR3: CASSGGDGRRTF

V: TRBV19
size: NA
J: TRBJ1-1
D: TRBD1
DNA: TGTGCCAGTTTTCAGGGGGTCGCTGAAGCTTTCTTT
CDR3: CASFQGVAEAFF

V: TRBV7-2
size: NA
J: TRBJ1-3
D: NA
DNA: TGTGCCAGCCCACCCCGAGGGCTATCTGGAAACACCATATATTTT
CDR3: CASPPRGLSGNTIYF

V: TRBV28
size: NA
J: TRBJ1-1
D: NA
DNA: TGTGCCAGCAGTTTAGGGAGGGGGGGAGCTTTCTTT
CDR3: CASSLGRGGAFF

V: TRBV30
size: NA
J: TRBJ1-2
D: NA
DNA: TGTGCCTGGAGTGTGGGGAGTGGCTACACCTTC
CDR3: CAWSVGSGYTF

V: TRBV7-2
size: NA
J: TRBJ1-1
D: TRBD1
DNA: TGTGCCAGCAGCTTGACAGGGTCGGTTGCCACTGAAGCTTTCTTT
CDR3: CASSLTGSVATEAFF